This T cell receptor beta chain was captured in a study of blood T cell repertoires in COVID-19. Whole-study context: The origin of the acute and convalescent COVID-19 samples was the United States, Italy and Spain. In each case, the material was cDNA or gDNA derived from T cells, B-cell-depleted T cells, or PBMCs.

Per the study methods: From reference gene primer amplification, estimates of nucleated cell counts were derived. Only in-frame clones appear in the TCRdb table, and some are missing; sequencing was by immunoSEQ multiplex PCR. V and J calls and clone size are given by that table; D and trimming were obtained from the DNA. The sample records 45,000 to 60,000 clones, around 84% being singletons. This CDR3 spans 15 amino acids. Sequences were obtained from peripheral blood. The origin of this receptor is a man between 65 and 80 years old with active COVID-19. The chain is built from TRBV21-1 and TRBJ2-1; the table's D gene call, TRBD1, was not cross checked with the DNA. TRBV21-1 is classified as a pseudogene. The CDR3 sequence is CARVPRRRPPNEQFF. CDR3 coding DNA: TGTGCCAGGGTACCACGCAGGCGACCCCCCAATGAGCAGTTCTTC.